This T cell receptor beta chain was sequenced in a study of cytomegalovirus exposure and HLA in healthy donors. The sample holds a few counts of this clone. PCR primers comprised 60 Vbeta and 13 Jbeta primers. Measured with immunoSEQ multiplex PCR; TCRdb has only the in-frame clones, and not every one. The sample consists of 95,000 to 110,000 clones, around 67% of them appearing once. What was sequenced was PBMCs. This clonotype was sampled from a woman aged 40-49 years in good health and CMV-seropositive.

The CDR3 sequence: CASSPGGQGSTNEQFF. In DNA, the CDR3 is TGTGCCAGCAGCCCAGGGGGCCAGGGCTCTACGAATGAGCAGTTCTTC. V is TRBV9 and J is TRBJ2-1; 8 bases are a match to TRBD1. V trimming: 4 bases; J trimming: 7 bases; junction bases outside the gene matches: 13. There are 16 residues in the CDR3. Germline V CDR1 and CDR2: SGDLS, YYNGEE.